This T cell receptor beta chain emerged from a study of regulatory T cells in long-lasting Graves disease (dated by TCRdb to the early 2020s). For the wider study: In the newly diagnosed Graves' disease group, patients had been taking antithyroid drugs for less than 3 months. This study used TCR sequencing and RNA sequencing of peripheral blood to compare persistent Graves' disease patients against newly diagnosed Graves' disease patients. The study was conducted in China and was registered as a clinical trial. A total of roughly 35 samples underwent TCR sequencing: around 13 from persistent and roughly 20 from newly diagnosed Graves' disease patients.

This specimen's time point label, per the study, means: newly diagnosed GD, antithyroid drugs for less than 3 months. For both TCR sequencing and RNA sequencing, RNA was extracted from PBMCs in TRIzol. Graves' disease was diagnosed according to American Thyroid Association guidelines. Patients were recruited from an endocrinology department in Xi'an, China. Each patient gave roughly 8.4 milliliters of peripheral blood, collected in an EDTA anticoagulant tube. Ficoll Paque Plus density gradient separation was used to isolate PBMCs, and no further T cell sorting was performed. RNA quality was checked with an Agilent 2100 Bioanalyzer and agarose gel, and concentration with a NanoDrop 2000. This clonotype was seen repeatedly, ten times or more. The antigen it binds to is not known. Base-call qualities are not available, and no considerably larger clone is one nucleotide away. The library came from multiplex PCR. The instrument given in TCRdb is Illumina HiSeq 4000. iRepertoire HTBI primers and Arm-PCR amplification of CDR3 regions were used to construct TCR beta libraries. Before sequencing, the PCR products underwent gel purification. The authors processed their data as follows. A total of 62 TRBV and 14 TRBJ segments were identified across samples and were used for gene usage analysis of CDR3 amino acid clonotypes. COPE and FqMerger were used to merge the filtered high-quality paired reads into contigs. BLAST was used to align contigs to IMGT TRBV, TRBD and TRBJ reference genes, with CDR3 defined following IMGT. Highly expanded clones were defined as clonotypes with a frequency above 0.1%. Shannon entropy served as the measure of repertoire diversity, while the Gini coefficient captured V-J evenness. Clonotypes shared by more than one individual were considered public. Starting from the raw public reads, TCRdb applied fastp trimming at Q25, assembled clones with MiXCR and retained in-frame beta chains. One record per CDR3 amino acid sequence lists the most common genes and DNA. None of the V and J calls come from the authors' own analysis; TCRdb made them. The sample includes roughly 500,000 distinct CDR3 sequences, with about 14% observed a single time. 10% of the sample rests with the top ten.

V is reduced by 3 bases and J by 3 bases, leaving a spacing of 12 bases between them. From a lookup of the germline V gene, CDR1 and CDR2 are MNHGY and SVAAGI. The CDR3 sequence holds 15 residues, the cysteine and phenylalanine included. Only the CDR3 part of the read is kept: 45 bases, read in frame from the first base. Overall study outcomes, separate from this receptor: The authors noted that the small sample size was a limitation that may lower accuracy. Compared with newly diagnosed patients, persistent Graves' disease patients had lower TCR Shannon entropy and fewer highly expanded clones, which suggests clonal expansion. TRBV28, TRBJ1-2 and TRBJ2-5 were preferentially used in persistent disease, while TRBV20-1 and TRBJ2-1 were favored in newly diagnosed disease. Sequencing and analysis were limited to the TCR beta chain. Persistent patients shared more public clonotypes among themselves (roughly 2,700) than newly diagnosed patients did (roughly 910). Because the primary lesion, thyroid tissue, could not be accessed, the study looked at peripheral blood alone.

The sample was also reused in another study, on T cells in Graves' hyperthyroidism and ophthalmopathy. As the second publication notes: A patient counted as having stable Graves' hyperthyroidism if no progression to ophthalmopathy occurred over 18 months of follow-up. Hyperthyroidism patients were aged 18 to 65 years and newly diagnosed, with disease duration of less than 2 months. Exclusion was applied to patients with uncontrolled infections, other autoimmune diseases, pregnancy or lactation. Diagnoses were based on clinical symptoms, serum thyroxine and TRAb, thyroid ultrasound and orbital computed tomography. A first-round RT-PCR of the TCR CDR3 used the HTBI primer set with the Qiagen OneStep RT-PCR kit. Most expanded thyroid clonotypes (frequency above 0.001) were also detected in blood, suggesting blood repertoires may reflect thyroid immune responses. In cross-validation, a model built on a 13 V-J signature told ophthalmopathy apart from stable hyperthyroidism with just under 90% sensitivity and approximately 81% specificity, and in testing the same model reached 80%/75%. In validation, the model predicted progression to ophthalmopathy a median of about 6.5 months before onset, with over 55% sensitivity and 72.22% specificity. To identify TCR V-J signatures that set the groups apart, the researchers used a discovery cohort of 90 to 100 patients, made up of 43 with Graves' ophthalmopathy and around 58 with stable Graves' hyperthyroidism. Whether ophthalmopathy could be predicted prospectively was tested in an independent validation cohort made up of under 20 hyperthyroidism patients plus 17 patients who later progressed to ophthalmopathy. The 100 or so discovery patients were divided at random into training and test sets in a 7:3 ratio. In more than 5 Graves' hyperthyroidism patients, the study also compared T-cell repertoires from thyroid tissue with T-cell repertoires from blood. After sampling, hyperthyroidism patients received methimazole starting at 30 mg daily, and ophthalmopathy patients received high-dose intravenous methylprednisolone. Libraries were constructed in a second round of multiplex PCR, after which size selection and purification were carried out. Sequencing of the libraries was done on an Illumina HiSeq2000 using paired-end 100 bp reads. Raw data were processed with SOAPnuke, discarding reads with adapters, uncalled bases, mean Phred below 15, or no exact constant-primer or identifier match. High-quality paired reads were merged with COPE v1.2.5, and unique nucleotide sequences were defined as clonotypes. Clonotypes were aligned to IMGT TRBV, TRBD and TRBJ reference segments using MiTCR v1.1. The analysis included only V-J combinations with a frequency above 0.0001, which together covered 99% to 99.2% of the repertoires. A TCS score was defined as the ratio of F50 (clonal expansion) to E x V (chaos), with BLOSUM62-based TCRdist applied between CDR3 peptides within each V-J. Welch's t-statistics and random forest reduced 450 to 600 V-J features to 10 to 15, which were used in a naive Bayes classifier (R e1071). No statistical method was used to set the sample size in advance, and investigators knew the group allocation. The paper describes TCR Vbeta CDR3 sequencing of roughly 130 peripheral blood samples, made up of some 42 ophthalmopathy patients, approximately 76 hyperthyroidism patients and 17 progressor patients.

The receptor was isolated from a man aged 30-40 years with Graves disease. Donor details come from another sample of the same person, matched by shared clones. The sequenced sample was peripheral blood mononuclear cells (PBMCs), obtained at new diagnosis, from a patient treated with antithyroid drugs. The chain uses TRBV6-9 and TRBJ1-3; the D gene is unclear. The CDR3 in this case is CASSYSGPDGNTIYF. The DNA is TGTGCCAGCAGTTACTCAGGACCCGATGGAAACACCATATATTTT.